The clone carrying this T cell receptor (beta chain) has more than one count but fewer than ten. Its antigen remains unidentified. This entry is derived from a study of beta chain features in type 1 diabetes. Germline CDR1 reads SGHVS; CDR2 reads FQNEAQ. There are 16 residues in the CDR3. V lost 3 bases and J lost 6; bases outside the gene matches: 11. Sequenced material consisted of expressed TCRB transcripts (all of the isolated RNA was reverse transcribed). There were around 3.5 million reads on average in the naive, central memory and regulatory T cell samples. The assay was immunoSEQ multiplex PCR, and TCRdb's table has in-frame clones only and misses some. The sample holds some 290,000 clones; more than 13% are singletons and the top ten take less than 0.02%. Notes on the study in general: Individuals with type 1 diabetes displayed fewer insertions and more deletions at VDJ junctions. Shortening of TCRB CDR3s, moderate but significant, appeared in all four CD4+ subsets of Type 1 diabetes patients. The naive, central memory and Treg TCRB repertoires showed an apparent similarity that was greater among patients than among healthy donors.

This rearrangement joins TRBV7-8 to TRBJ1-2; 9 bases are a match to TRBD1. Sequenced input: naive CD4+ T cells from blood. The TCR originated in a man aged 25-45 years with type 1 diabetes. Here the CDR3 reads CASSFIFPGTGNGYTF. DNA of the CDR3: TGTGCCAGCAGCTTCATTTTCCCCGGGACAGGGAATGGCTACACCTTC.